This TCR beta chain emerged from a study of Ad26.COV2.S vaccination and SARS-CoV-2 variants (dated by TCRdb to the early 2020s). The study in broad terms: Donors in the vaccine arm were drawn from COV1001, a phase I-IIa trial of Ad26.COV2.S in healthy adults that was multicentre, randomized, double-blind and placebo-controlled. The specificity and breadth of SARS-CoV-2-reactive T cell receptors after Ad26.COV2.S vaccination were assessed by TCRbeta repertoire sequencing. The TCR-sequenced set comprised around 30 samples: about 19 Ad26.COV2.S vaccine recipients, 5 placebo recipients and 8 SARS-CoV-2 convalescent individuals. Dosing of Ad26.COV2.S was intramuscular, at either 5x10^10 or 1x10^11 viral particles, delivered as one shot or as two shots spaced 56 days apart. Blinding of investigators to trial group allocation was maintained during experiments and outcome assessment. Trial participants were randomized into five groups of five: low-dose or high-dose Ad26.COV2.S given once or twice, or placebo on both occasions.

Comments on this clone: It has no known antigen specificity. Within one base of it there is no much larger clone, and no base qualities were kept.

The treatment or condition label for this specimen denotes: some 19 received Ad26.COV2.S at low or high dose, single or two shots; 5 received placebo; per-sample allocation not given. For vaccine and placebo recipients, repertoires were sequenced using samples collected on day 63 after the first injection. In Cohort 1b, around 23 adults aged 18-55 years were enrolled at a single site in Boston, USA, between 29 July and 7 August 2020. Ad26.COV2.S consisted of a replication-incompetent adenovirus type 26 vector by which a prefusion-stabilized SARS-CoV-2 spike protein from the original Wuhan strain was expressed. Paper-wide results and their limitations: Spike-specific TCR breadth was higher in Ad26.COV2.S recipients than in placebo recipients (P = 0.0014). Non-spike TCR breadth was comparable between vaccine and placebo recipients, consistent with the vaccine containing only spike. The study was not powered for comparison of responses between vaccine doses or regimens. It was noted by the authors that total T cell responses may have been underestimated by the TCR breadth and depth analyses. After vaccination, substantial breadth of spike-specific CD8+ and CD4+ T cell responses was reported.

The immunoSEQ Assay was used to sequence TCRbeta CDR3 regions. After extraction, genomic DNA underwent amplification by bias-controlled multiplex PCR, followed by high-throughput sequencing. The authors' analysis ran thus. Collapsing and filtering of sequences were performed to quantify the absolute abundance of each unique TCRbeta CDR3 region. T cell fraction was estimated by normalizing TCRbeta template counts to usable DNA, with usable DNA measured through amplification of reference genes found in all nucleated cells. Repertoire TCRs were annotated as SARS-CoV-2-specific when V gene, CDR3 amino acid sequence and J gene were exactly matched to a known reactive TCR set. MIRA supplied the reference SARS-CoV-2 TCR set, which was filtered for enrichment in COVID-19-positive ImmuneCODE repertoires so that public or cross-reactive TCRs were removed. Using the MIRA antigens, annotated TCRs were further analysed by specific ORF or by position within an ORF. Breadth was defined as the number of annotated unique rearrangements divided by the total number of unique productive rearrangements, and depth was defined as the summed frequency of the annotated unique rearrangements. Group comparisons of TCR breadth used two-sided Wilcoxon rank-sum tests. In its TCRdb copy, this immuneACCESS table keeps in-frame sequences only and misses some clones. Where compared with another copy, unresolved V genes explain less than half of these, and the others have no known cause. Clone size and the V and J calls come from that table; the DNA yielded D and trimming. Within this sample are about 350,000 clones, with around 89% of them counted one time only. In total, the top ten clones hold 6.4% of the sample.

The CDR3 contains 14 residues, cysteine and phenylalanine counted. CDR3 DNA is the only sequence kept; it has 42 bases, read in frame from the first base. Reading the germline V gene gives CDR1 MNHEY and CDR2 SVGEGT. Trimming leaves V shorter by 6 bases and J shorter by 3 bases, with the junction holding 5 bases beyond the gene matches. The sequence joins TRBV6-2 or TRBV6-3 to TRBJ1-2, and 9 junctional nucleotides match TRBD1. The origin of this receptor is a person between 18 and 59 years old who received the Ad26.COV2.S COVID-19 vaccine or a placebo. Specimen: peripheral blood, collected in a trial of Ad26.COV2.S vaccine versus placebo. The CDR3 sequence is CASSPGQGYYGYTF. The sequence in DNA is TGTGCCAGCAGCCCGGGACAGGGCTACTATGGCTACACCTTC.